This TCR beta chain originates from a study of graft-versus-host responses after intestinal transplantation. Study at large: Tacrolimus plus steroids were given to all recipients for 2 to 4 years, preceded by anti-thymocyte globulin induction. Study-level points and caveats: Present in recipient marrow, GvH clones included some that appeared first in ileum or blood. Peak circulating GvH clone levels tracked with early post-transplant HvG declines. Patients who carried graft-donor T cell macrochimerism also had high graft-versus-host to host-versus-graft clonal ratios in their allografts.

Clones were sequenced by immunoSEQ multiplex PCR, and TCRdb holds only the in-frame ones, with some missing. The repertoire holds approximately 85,000 clones, with approximately 90% as singletons. V was clipped by 5 bases and J by 4 bases; unmatched bases: 10. This CDR3 is 15 amino acids long. The V gene's germline CDR1 is SEHNR and CDR2 FQNEAQ (reference sequence). On this clone itself: Its antigen remains unidentified.

The chain recombines TRBV7-9 with TRBJ1-2; 7 bases fit TRBD1. The sequencing here drew on unstimulated CD8+ T cells sorted from spleen or lymph node cells, taken before transplant. The TCR originated in a human donor who was the organ donor for an intestinal transplant. The CDR3 reads CASSAGAGQSYGYTF. The CDR3 DNA sequence: TGTGCCAGCAGCGCTGGGGCGGGACAGAGCTATGGCTACACCTTC. Supplemented by reference TRBV7-9 and TRBJ1-2, the full variable domain reads DTGVSQNPRHKITKRGQNVTFRCDPISEHNRLYWYRQTLGQGPEFLTYFQNEAQLEKSRLLSDRFSAERPKGSFSTLEIQRTEQGDSAMYLCASSAGAGQSYGYTFGSGTRLTVV.